This T cell receptor beta chain was captured by sequencing in a study of early T cells in non-severe SARS-CoV-2 infection. Unique molecular identifier tags were affixed to discrete cDNA molecules. From the 5' RACE reads, TCRdb called clonotypes with MiXCR, one entry per CDR3 protein. Seen here are roughly 53,000 distinct CDR3 sequences, 8.7% observed once, and the top ten hold approximately 4%. This clonotype was seen at least ten times. The CDR3 is 12 amino acids. Germline CDR1 DFQATT, CDR2 SNEGSKA (reference sequence). After removal of 6 bases from V and 6 bases from J, the junction contained 7 bases not matched to a gene.

The clonotype originates from an adult who was a healthcare worker with PCR-confirmed SARS-CoV-2 infection or an uninfected control (not recorded which). The chain employs TRBV20-1 and TRBJ2-7; 8 positions agree with TRBD2. The sequenced sample was whole blood, obtained at baseline. CDR3 protein: CSALAGLGEQYF. CDR3 DNA sequence: TGCAGTGCCTTAGCGGGATTGGGCGAGCAGTACTTC.